The source of this TCR beta chain is a study of PD-L1 blockade in urothelial cancer (dated by TCRdb to about 2017). Study-wide context: Every patient began therapy in about 2014 and was given atezolizumab 1,200 mg intravenously every 3 weeks. Twenty-five of 29 patients were identified as males with urothelial cancer of bladder origin, and a prior smoking history was reported by 18 of 29 patients. Patients had an ECOG performance status of 0 or 1 and had received between 0 and 3 prior chemotherapy regimens. Blood samples were analyzed at two time points: 3 weeks after treatment start (second dose) and 6 weeks after treatment start. A median of roughly 140,000 T cells and just over 80,000 unique TCRs was obtained from blood samples, and a median clonality of around 0.08 was observed. Somatic, immune and clinical correlates of response to PD-L1 blockade with atezolizumab in urothelial cancer were the focus of an exploratory multi-omic analysis. Pretreatment tumor samples and matched peripheral blood, collected serially before and after atezolizumab treatment, underwent TCR sequencing. Durable clinical benefit was defined as progression-free survival longer than 6 months, and TCR features were also tested against progression-free and overall survival. In the same patients who had TCR sequencing, pretreatment tumors also underwent whole exome sequencing and RNA sequencing. Durable clinical benefit was achieved by nine patients but not by the remaining 20. Just over 28 patients had pretreatment blood TCR-seq, some 25 had at least one posttreatment blood collection, and some 25 had tumor TCR-seq. Beyond this particular receptor, the publication reports: Because of the small sample size (n ≈ 31) and the many exploratory analyses performed, the results are intended to be regarded as hypothesis-generating. Improved progression-free and overall survival was associated with having pretreatment peripheral blood TCR clonality below the median. Patients with durable benefit showed greater expansion of tumor-associated TCR clones in peripheral blood 3 weeks after starting treatment (n ≈ 23, p = 0.022).

Remarks on this clone: It has no known antigen specificity. Base qualities are not at hand, and no much larger clone is one base apart.

In the paper's terms, the time point label means: pretreatment peripheral blood. The cohort included 25 to 35 patients with locally advanced or metastatic urothelial carcinoma who were treated at Memorial Sloan Kettering on a trial protocol. Peripheral blood mononuclear cells were collected from each patient pretreatment and during treatment, giving between 1 and 8 total time points per patient. The Qiagen DNeasy Blood extraction kit was used to purify genomic DNA from total PBMCs and tumor samples. PBMCs were collected pretreatment and during treatment, and were isolated and stored as previously described. Synthetic TCR analog templates were spiked into each PCR so that absolute template abundance could be estimated from read counts. Using the immunoSEQ assay, TCRbeta CDR3 regions were amplified from genomic DNA with bias-controlled V and J gene primers. Sequencing of rearranged TCRbeta segments was performed at approximately 20X coverage. The published analysis was carried out like this. Clustering was used to correct sequencing errors, and CDR3s were annotated against IMGT to assign V, D and J genes. Only productive TCRbeta rearrangements were used in downstream analyses, excluding out-of-frame or stop-codon sequences. Clonality was computed as one minus Shannon entropy normalized by the log of the number of unique productive sequences. Fisher's exact test with Benjamini-Hochberg correction, using a cutoff of adjusted p below 0.01, was how clones that differed between time points or between blood and tumor were identified. Not all clones reach the TCRdb copy of this immuneACCESS table, which keeps in-frame sequences only. Checked studies attribute under half of the gap to unresolved V genes and leave the rest unexplained. The DNA was the basis for D and trimming; V, J and clone size are from that table. For this sample there are 45,000 to 60,000 clones; around 86% appear just once. Approximately 2% of the sample belongs to the ten largest clones.

Relative to germline, V is 4 bases shorter and J is 4 bases shorter, with 10 bases between their ends. Sequences LGHNA (CDR1) and YNFKEQ (CDR2) are obtained from the germline V gene. There are 13 amino acids in the CDR3, from cysteine to phenylalanine inclusive. Solely the CDR3 DNA is kept, with 39 bases framed from the first base. Sequenced material: PBMCs, taken around atezolizumab (anti-PD-L1) treatment. The TCR comes from a man aged 50 to 59 with urothelial cancer. The chain links TRBV4-2 with TRBJ1-2; matching of 5 bases hints at TRBD1 as the D gene. The CDR3 is CASSRGDLYGYTF. The DNA sequence is TGTGCCAGCAGCCGGGGGGACCTCTATGGCTACACCTTC.